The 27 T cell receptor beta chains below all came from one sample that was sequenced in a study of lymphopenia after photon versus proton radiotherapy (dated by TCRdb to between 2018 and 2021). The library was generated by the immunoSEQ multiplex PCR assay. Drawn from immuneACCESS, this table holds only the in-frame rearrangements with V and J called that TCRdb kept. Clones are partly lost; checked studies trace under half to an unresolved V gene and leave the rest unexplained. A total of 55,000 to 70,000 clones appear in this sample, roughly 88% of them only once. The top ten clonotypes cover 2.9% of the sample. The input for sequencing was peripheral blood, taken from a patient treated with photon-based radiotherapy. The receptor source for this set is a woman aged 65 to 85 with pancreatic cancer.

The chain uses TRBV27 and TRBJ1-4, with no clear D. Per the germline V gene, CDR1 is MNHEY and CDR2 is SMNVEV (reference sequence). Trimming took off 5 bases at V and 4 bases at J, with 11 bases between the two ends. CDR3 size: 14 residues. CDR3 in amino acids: CASSANSLNEKLFF. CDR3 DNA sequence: TGTGCCAGCAGTGCTAACAGCCTTAATGAAAAACTGTTTTTT.

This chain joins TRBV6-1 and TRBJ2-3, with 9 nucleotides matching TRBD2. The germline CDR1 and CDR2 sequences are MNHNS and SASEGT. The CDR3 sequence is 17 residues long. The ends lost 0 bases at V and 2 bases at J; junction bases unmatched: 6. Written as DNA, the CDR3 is TGTGCCAGCAGTGAAGCGGTCAGCGGGAGGACCACAGATACGCAGTATTTT. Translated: CASSEAVSGRTTDTQYF.

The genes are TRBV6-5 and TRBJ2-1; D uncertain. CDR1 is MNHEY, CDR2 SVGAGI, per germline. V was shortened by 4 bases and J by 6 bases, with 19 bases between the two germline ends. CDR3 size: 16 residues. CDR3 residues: CASSSFGLSVFNEQFF. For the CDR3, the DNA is TGTGCCAGCAGTTCGTTTGGGCTGAGCGTTTTCAATGAGCAGTTCTTC.

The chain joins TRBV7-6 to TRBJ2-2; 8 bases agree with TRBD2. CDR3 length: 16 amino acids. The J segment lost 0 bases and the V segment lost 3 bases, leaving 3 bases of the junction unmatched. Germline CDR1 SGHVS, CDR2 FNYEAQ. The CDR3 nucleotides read TGTGCCAGCAGCTTTGAGCGGGGGCCGAACACCGGGGAGCTGTTTTTT. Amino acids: CASSFERGPNTGELFF.

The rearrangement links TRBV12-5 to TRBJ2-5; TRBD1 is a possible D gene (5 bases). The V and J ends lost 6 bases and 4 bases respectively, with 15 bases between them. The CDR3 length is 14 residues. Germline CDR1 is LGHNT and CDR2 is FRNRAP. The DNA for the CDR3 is TGTGCTAGTGGAACAGACAGCAGAGGAGAGACCCAGTACTTC. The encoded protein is CASGTDSRGETQYF.

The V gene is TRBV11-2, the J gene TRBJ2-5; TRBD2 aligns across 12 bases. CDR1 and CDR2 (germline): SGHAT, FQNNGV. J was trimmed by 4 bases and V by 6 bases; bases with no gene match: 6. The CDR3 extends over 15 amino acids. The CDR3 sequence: CASSLPGLAGETQYF. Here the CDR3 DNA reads TGTGCCAGCAGTTTGCCGGGACTAGCGGGAGAGACCCAGTACTTC.

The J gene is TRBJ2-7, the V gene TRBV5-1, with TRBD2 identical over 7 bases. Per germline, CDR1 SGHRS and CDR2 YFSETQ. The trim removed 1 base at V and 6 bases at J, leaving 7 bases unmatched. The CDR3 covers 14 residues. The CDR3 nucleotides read TGCGCCAGCAGCTTGTTACTAGCGCGGGGCGAGCAGTACTTC. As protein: CASSLLLARGEQYF.

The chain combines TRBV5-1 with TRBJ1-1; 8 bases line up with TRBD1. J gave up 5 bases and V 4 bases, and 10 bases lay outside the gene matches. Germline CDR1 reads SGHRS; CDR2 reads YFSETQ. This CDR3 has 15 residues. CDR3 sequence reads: CASSPRTGQETEAFF. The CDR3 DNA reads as TGCGCCAGCAGCCCGCGGACAGGGCAAGAGACTGAAGCTTTCTTT. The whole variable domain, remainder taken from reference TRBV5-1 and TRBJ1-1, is KAGVTQTPRYLIKTRGQQVTLSCSPISGHRSVSWYQQTPGQGLQFLFEYFSETQRNKGNFPGRFSGRQFSNSRSEMNVSTLELGDSALYLCASSPRTGQETEAFFGQGTRLTVV.

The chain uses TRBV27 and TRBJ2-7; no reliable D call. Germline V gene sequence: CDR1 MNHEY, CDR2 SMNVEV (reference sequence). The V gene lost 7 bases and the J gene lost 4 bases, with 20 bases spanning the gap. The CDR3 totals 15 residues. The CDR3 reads CASIPDAGRSYEQYF. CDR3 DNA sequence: TGTGCCAGCATCCCGGACGCCGGCCGGTCTTACGAGCAGTACTTC.

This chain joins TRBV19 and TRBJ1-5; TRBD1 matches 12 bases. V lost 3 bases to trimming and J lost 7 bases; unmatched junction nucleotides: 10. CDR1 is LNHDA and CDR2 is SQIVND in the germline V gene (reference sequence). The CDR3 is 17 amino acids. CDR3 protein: CASSILSGQGAGQPQHF. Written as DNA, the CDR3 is TGTGCCAGTAGTATTCTTTCGGGACAGGGGGCCGGGCAGCCCCAGCATTTT.

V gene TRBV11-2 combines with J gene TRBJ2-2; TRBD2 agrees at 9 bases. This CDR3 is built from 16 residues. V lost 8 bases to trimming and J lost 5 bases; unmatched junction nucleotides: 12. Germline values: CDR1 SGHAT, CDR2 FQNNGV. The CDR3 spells CASEGLAGGGTGELFF. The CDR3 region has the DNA TGTGCCAGCGAGGGACTAGCAGGAGGAGGGACCGGGGAGCTGTTTTTT.

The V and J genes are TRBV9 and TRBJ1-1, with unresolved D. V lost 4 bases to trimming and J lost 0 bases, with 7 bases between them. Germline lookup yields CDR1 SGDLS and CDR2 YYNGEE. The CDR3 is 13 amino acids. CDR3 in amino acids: CASSLLLNTEAFF. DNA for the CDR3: TGTGCCAGCAGCCTACTTTTGAACACTGAAGCTTTCTTT.

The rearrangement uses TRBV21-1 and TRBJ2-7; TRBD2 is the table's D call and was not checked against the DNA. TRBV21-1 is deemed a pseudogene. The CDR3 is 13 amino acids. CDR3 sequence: CASSKVVLYEQYF. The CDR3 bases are TGTGCCAGCAGCAAAGTAGTCCTCTACGAGCAGTACTTC.

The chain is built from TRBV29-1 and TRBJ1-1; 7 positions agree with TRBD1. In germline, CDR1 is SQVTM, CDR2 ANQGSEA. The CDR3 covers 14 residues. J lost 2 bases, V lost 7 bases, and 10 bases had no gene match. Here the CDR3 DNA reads TGCAGCGCTACATTACAGGGGAAAAACACTGAAGCTTTCTTT. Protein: CSATLQGKNTEAFF. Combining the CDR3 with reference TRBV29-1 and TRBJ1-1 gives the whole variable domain SAVISQKPSRDICQRGTSLTIQCQVDSQVTMMFWYRQQPGQSLTLIATANQGSEATYESGFVIDKFPISRPNLTFSTLTVSNMSPEDSSIYLCSATLQGKNTEAFFGQGTRLTVV.

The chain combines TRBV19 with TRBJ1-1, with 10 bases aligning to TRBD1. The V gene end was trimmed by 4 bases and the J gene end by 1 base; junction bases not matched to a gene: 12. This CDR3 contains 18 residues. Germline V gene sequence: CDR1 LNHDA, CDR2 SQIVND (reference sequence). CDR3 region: CASSTRTGGAFPNTEAFF. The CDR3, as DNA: TGTGCCAGTAGTACTCGGACAGGGGGGGCTTTTCCGAACACTGAAGCTTTCTTT.

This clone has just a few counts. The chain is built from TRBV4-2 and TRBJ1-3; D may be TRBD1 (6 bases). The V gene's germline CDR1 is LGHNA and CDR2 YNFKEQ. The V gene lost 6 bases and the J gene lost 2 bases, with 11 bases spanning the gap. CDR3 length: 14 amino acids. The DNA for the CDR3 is TGTGCCAGCAGAACAGGGTCAGCTGGAAACACCATATATTTT. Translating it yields CASRTGSAGNTIYF.

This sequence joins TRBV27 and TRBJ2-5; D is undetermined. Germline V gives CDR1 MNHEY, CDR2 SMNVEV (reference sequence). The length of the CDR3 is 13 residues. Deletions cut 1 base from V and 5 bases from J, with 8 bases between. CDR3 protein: CASSLFRDETQYF. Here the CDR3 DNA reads TGTGCCAGCAGTTTATTCCGTGACGAGACCCAGTACTTC.

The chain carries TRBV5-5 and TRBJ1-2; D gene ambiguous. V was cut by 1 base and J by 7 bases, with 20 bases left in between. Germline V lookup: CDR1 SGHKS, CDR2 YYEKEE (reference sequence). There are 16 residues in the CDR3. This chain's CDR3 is CASSLSPQDTWGGYTF. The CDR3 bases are TGTGCCAGCAGCTTGTCCCCACAAGACACATGGGGTGGCTACACCTTC.

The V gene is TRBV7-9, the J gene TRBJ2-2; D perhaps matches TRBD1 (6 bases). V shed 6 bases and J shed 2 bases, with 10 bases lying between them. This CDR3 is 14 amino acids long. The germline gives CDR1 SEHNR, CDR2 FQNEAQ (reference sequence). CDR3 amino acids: CASRWDTNTGELFF. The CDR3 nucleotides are TGTGCCAGCAGATGGGACACCAACACCGGGGAGCTGTTTTTT. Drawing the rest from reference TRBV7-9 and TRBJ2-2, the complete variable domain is DTGVSQNPRHKITKRGQNVTFRCDPISEHNRLYWYRQTLGQGPEFLTYFQNEAQLEKSRLLSDRFSAERPKGSFSTLEIQRTEQGDSAMYLCASRWDTNTGELFFGEGSRLTVL.

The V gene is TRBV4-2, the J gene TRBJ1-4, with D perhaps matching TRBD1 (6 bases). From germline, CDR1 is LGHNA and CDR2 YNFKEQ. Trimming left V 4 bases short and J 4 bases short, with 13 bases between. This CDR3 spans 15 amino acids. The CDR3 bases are TGTGCCAGCAGCCCTGACGGACAGTTTAATGAAAAACTGTTTTTT. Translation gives CASSPDGQFNEKLFF.

The DNA for the CDR3 is TGTGCCAGCAGCCAGACAGGGCTCCACGAGCAGTACTTC. Protein sequence: CASSQTGLHEQYF. The J gene is TRBJ2-7, the V gene TRBV16; TRBD1 agrees at 7 bases. Germline CDR1 reads KGHSY; CDR2 reads FQNENV. The CDR3 runs 13 residues. J was trimmed by 5 bases and V by 3 bases; bases with no gene match: 4.

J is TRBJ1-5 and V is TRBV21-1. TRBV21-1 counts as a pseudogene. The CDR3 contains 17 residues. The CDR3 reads CASSPLLEEPSNQPQHF. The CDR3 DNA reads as TGTGCCAGCAGCCCTCTTCTAGAAGAGCCTAGCAATCAGCCCCAGCATTTT.

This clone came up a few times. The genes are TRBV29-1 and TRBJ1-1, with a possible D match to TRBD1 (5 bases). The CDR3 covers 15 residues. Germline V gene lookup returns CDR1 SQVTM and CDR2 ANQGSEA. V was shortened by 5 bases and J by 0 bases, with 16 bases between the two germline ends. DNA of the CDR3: TGCAGCGTTCCACAAGGAGGGGCCATGAACACTGAAGCTTTCTTT. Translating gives CSVPQGGAMNTEAFF.

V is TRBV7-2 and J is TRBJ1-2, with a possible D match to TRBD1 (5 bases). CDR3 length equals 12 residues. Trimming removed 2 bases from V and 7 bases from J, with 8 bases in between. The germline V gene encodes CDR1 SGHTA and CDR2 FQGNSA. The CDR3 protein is CASSLQGGGYTF. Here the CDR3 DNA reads TGTGCCAGCAGCTTACAGGGAGGTGGCTACACCTTC. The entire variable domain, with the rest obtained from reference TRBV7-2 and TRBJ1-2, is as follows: GAGVSQSPSNKVTEKGKDVELRCDPISGHTALYWYRQSLGQGLEFLIYFQGNSAPDKSGLPSDRFSAERTGGSVSTLTIQRTQQEDSAVYLCASSLQGGGYTFGSGTRLTVV.

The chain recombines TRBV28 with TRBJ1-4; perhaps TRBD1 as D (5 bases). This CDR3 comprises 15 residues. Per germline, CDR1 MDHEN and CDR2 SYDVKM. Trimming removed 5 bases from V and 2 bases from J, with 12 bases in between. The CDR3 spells CASSPPGRTNEKLFF. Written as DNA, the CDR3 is TGTGCCAGCAGTCCTCCGGGACGGACTAATGAAAAACTGTTTTTT. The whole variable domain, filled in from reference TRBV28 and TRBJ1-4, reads DVKVTQSSRYLVKRTGEKVFLECVQDMDHENMFWYRQDPGLGLRLIYFSYDVKMKEKGDIPEGYSVSREKKERFSLILESASTNQTSMYLCASSPPGRTNEKLFFGSGTQLSVL.

The chain's CDR3 is CASSWQETQYF. The CDR3 DNA follows: TGTGCCAGCAGTTGGCAAGAGACCCAGTACTTC. J is TRBJ2-5 and V is TRBV7-2; D remains unclear. CDR1 is SGHTA, CDR2 FQGNSA, per germline. The CDR3 consists of 11 residues. Trimming stripped 6 bases from V and 2 bases from J, with 4 bases between. Supplemented by reference TRBV7-2 and TRBJ2-5, the full variable domain reads GAGVSQSPSNKVTEKGKDVELRCDPISGHTALYWYRQSLGQGLEFLIYFQGNSAPDKSGLPSDRFSAERTGGSVSTLTIQRTQQEDSAVYLCASSWQETQYFGPGTRLLVL.

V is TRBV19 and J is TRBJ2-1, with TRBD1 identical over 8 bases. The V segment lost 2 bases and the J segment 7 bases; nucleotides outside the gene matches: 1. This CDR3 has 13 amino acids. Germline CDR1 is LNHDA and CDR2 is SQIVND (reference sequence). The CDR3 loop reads CASSIRQGNEQFF. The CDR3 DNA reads TGTGCCAGTAGTATACGACAGGGGAATGAGCAGTTCTTC.